The entry that follows covers one T cell receptor (beta chain) sequence. Some clones are missing from TCRdb's copy, which holds only in-frame ones; the method was immunoSEQ multiplex PCR. The repertoire holds 40,000 to 60,000 clones, with 85% to 95% as singletons. CDR1 SGHRS and CDR2 YFSETQ come from the germline V gene. V dropped 2 bases and J dropped 7; count of bases not matched to a gene: 12. The CDR3 length is 16 residues. The data are from a study of T cell changes during pregnancy in multiple sclerosis. This chain joins TRBV5-1 and TRBJ1-2; 9 nucleotides line up with TRBD1. This receptor was obtained from a female donor with multiple sclerosis, enrolled in a pregnancy study. The sequenced sample was CD4+ T cells from peripheral blood mononuclear cells, obtained in the third trimester of pregnancy. The CDR3 loop is CASSLVQGALLGGYTF. The CDR3 coding sequence is TGCGCCAGCAGCTTAGTACAGGGGGCCCTACTTGGTGGCTACACCTTC. The whole variable domain, remainder taken from reference TRBV5-1 and TRBJ1-2, is KAGVTQTPRYLIKTRGQQVTLSCSPISGHRSVSWYQQTPGQGLQFLFEYFSETQRNKGNFPGRFSGRQFSNSRSEMNVSTLELGDSALYLCASSLVQGALLGGYTFGSGTRLTVV.